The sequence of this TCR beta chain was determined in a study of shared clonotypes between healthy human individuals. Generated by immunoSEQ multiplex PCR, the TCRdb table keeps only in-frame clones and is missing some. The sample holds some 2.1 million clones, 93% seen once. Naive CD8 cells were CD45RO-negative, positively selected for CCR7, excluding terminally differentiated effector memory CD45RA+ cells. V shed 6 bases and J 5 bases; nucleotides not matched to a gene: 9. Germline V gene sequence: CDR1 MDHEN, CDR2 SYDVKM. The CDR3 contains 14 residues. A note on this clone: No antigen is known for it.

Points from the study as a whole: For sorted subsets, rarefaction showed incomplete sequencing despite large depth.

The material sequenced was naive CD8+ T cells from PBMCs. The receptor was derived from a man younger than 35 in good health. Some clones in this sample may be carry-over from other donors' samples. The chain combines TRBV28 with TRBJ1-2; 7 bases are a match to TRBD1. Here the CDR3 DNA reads TGTGCCAGCAGGTATCAGGGGGAAGGATATGGCTACACCTTC. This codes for CASRYQGEGYGYTF.